This TCR beta chain derives from a study of identical twins. The study, taken as a whole, reports: A lower insertion count was a feature of abundant cord blood beta clonotypes, with no such feature in memory repertoires. With monozygotic twins, out-of-frame TCR alpha sharing exceeded what models estimated.

This clonotype was picked up many times. No antigen is known for it. TCRdb used MiXCR to reprocess the 5' RACE reads, holding one entry per CDR3 protein. The sample shows roughly 490,000 distinct CDR3 sequences, around an eighth of them seen only once. J lost 1 base, V lost 3 bases, and 8 bases had no gene match. The germline CDR1 and CDR2 sequences are LGHNA and YNFKEQ. The CDR3 has 18 residues. These same records also appear under a second study, on yellow fever vaccine responses in identical twins. That work states: Reported findings indicate that twins' vaccine T cell responses seemed partially convergent, partially personalized.

The specimen was CD4+ T cells sorted from blood. The chain links TRBV4-2 to TRBJ2-3; 12 bases fit TRBD2. This receptor was obtained from a woman aged 18-29 years in good health. The CDR3 loop reads CASSQEGLAGRRTDTQYF. The CDR3 bases are TGTGCCAGCAGCCAGGAAGGACTAGCGGGGAGACGCACAGATACGCAGTATTTT.